Shown below are 22 T cell receptor beta chains from a single sample sequenced in a study of blood T cell repertoires in COVID-19. TCRdb keeps only in-frame clones here, not all; method: immunoSEQ multiplex PCR. The data hold 90,000 to 130,000 clones, with roughly 80% observed a single time. The sequencing sample was made of peripheral blood. These receptors originate from a man between 65 and 85 years old with acute or convalescent COVID-19.

This rearrangement joins TRBV6-5 to TRBJ2-3, with 7 bases fitting TRBD1. Losses at the gene ends were 6 bases for V and 9 bases for J; bases not matched to a gene: 12. The CDR3 loop spans 14 amino acids. CDR1 is MNHEY and CDR2 is SVGAGI in the germline V gene. The CDR3 coding sequence is TGTGCCAGCAGACGGGGCTCGACAGGGTGGACGCAGTATTTT. Its translation: CASRRGSTGWTQYF.

The chain recombines TRBV9 with TRBJ2-3, with 8 bases that match TRBD2. In germline, CDR1 is SGDLS, CDR2 YYNGEE. Unmatched junction bases numbered 8, after V lost 7 bases and J lost 4 bases. The CDR3 runs 14 residues. CDR3 nucleotide sequence: TGTGCCAGCTCGGACAGCGGGGGACCAGATACGCAGTATTTT. Protein: CASSDSGGPDTQYF.

About this clone itself: The junction shows a germline mismatch at one end, possibly a read error. Additional DNA sequences in this sample encode the identical CDR3. This rearrangement joins TRBV3-1 (or the pseudogene TRBV3-2) to TRBJ1-2, with 7 bases fitting TRBD1. In germline, CDR1 is LGHDT, CDR2 YNNKEL (reference sequence). This CDR3 has 14 residues. CDR3: CASSHGTNRGGYTF. The CDR3 region has the DNA TGTGCCAGTAGCCACGGTACGAACAGGGGTGGCTACACCTTC.

V is TRBV6-5 and J is TRBJ2-3; tentative D call: TRBD2 (6 bases). V lost 6 bases and J 5 bases, leaving 15 bases between the germline ends. This CDR3 is 14 amino acids long. Germline V gene lookup returns CDR1 MNHEY and CDR2 SVGAGI. Here the CDR3 DNA reads TGTGCCAGCAGGTTGGGGGGTCGAGGAGATACGCAGTATTTT. It specifies CASRLGGRGDTQYF.

The count of this clone is one. The V gene is TRBV6-1, the J gene TRBJ2-6; a possible D gene is TRBD1 (6 bases). The CDR3 has 18 residues. V was pared by 3 bases and J by 0 bases, with 15 bases between. The germline CDR1 and CDR2 sequences are MNHNS and SASEGT. CDR3 sequence (DNA): TGTGCCAGCAGTGATTCCGTTTACAGGGCCTCTGGGGCCAACGTCCTGACTTTC. Encoded protein: CASSDSVYRASGANVLTF.

This clone appeared a single time. For the CDR3, the DNA is TGTGCCAGCAGCCCTAACAGCGGGGCGGGCGAGACCCAGTACTTC. It is translated as CASSPNSGAGETQYF. The chain is built from TRBV11-3 and TRBJ2-5, with 7 bases that match TRBD2. The CDR3 runs to 15 residues. The V segment lost 5 bases and the J segment 5 bases; nucleotides outside the gene matches: 11. Germline V gives CDR1 SGHNT, CDR2 YENEEA. Complete variable domain (other parts from reference TRBV11-3 and TRBJ2-5): EAGVVQSPRYKIIEKKQPVAFWCNPISGHNTLYWYLQNLGQGPELLIRYENEEAVDDSQLPKDRFSAERLKGVDSTLKIQPAELGDSAVYLCASSPNSGAGETQYFGPGTRLLVL.

The gene calls are TRBV6-4 and TRBJ2-1; D is perhaps TRBD1 (6 bases). The CDR3 length is 14 residues. Between the trimmed V and J ends, which lost 8 bases and 6 bases, there was a span of 17 bases. Germline V gene data show CDR1 as MRHNA and CDR2 as SNTAGT. DNA for the CDR3: TGTGCCAGCGGGAAGGACAGAAACTCCAATGAGCAGTTCTTC. Translating it yields CASGKDRNSNEQFF.

The chain uses TRBV24-1 and TRBJ1-5; 7 bases match TRBD1. J was trimmed by 8 bases and V by 4 bases; bases with no gene match: 10. CDR1 is KGHDR, CDR2 SFDVKD, per germline. The CDR3 is 15 amino acids. The CDR3 region is CATSDHGQESKPQHF. The CDR3 DNA sequence: TGTGCCACCAGTGACCACGGACAGGAAAGTAAGCCCCAGCATTTT.

This clone was observed a single time. V is TRBV27 and J is TRBJ2-1, with 9 nucleotides matching TRBD2. The CDR3 contains 14 residues. Germline assignment: CDR1 MNHEY and CDR2 SMNVEV (reference sequence). V was clipped by 2 bases and J by 8 bases; unmatched bases: 4. Here the CDR3 reads CASSLAGGPYEQFF. CDR3 DNA sequence: TGTGCCAGCAGTTTAGCGGGAGGGCCCTATGAGCAGTTCTTC.

The CDR3 DNA reads as TGTGCCAGCATCCCCACTAGCGGGGACACCGGGGAGCTGTTTTTT. It translates to CASIPTSGDTGELFF. The V call is TRBV5-4, the J call TRBJ2-2; 10 bases line up with TRBD2. Germline trimming cut 6 bases from V and 3 bases from J; bases unmatched to any gene: 5. The CDR3 runs to 15 residues. Germline-derived CDR1 and CDR2 are SGHNT and YYREEE (reference sequence). Drawing the rest from reference TRBV5-4 and TRBJ2-2, the complete variable domain is ETGVTQSPTHLIKTRGQQVTLRCSSQSGHNTVSWYQQALGQGPQFIFQYYREEENGRGNFPPRFSGLQFPNYSSELNVNALELDDSALYLCASIPTSGDTGELFFGEGSRLTVL.

The count of this clone is one. The chain uses TRBV28 and TRBJ2-3; TRBD1 aligns across 8 bases. The germline V gene encodes CDR1 MDHEN and CDR2 SYDVKM. The CDR3 is made up of 15 amino acids. The V segment lost 3 bases and the J segment 4 bases; nucleotides outside the gene matches: 6. As DNA, the CDR3 is TGTGCCAGCAGTTTTACAGGGGGAGAATCAGATACGCAGTATTTT. This codes for CASSFTGGESDTQYF.

The V call is TRBV6-5, the J call TRBJ2-1, with TRBD1 matching over 7 bases. CDR3 length equals 15 residues. V lost 2 bases to trimming and J lost 7 bases; unmatched junction nucleotides: 8. Germline-derived CDR1 and CDR2 are MNHEY and SVGAGI. CDR3 bases: TGTGCCAGCAGTTACAGGGGGCTAAAGCGTAATGAGCAGTTCTTC. As protein: CASSYRGLKRNEQFF.

The chain couples TRBV18 to TRBJ1-1, with 7 bases lining up with TRBD1. V lost 3 bases to trimming and J lost 1 base; unmatched junction nucleotides: 11. The CDR3 length is 17 residues. CDR1 is KGHSH and CDR2 is LQKENI in the germline V gene. DNA of the CDR3: TGTGCCAGCTCACCTAACAGACAGGGAGGAAGGAACACTGAAGCTTTCTTT. Residues: CASSPNRQGGRNTEAFF.

CDR3 amino acids: CASSLALVARPGEQFF. DNA for the CDR3: TGTGCCAGCAGCTTAGCCCTGGTAGCCCGCCCGGGTGAGCAGTTCTTC. V is TRBV11-1 and J is TRBJ2-1; no reliable D call. Trimming cost V 0 bases and J 9 bases, with 18 bases left between them. From germline, CDR1 is SGHAT and CDR2 FQDESV (reference sequence). The CDR3 is 16 residues long.

This chain links TRBV18 with TRBJ2-3; the match to TRBD1 covers 8 bases. Trimming at V came to 3 bases and at J to 5 bases, leaving 7 bases not matched to a gene. The CDR3 has 15 residues. Germline V gene lookup returns CDR1 KGHSH and CDR2 LQKENI. The CDR3 nucleotides are TGTGCCAGCTCACCCCAACAGGGGGTCCTAGATACGCAGTATTTT. Its translation: CASSPQQGVLDTQYF. Full variable domain (rest looked up from reference TRBV18 and TRBJ2-3): NAGVMQNPRHLVRRRGQEARLRCSPMKGHSHVYWYRQLPEEGLKFMVYLQKENIIDESGMPKERFSAEFPKEGPSILRIQQVVRGDSAAYFCASSPQQGVLDTQYFGPGTRLTVL.

The chain is built from TRBV30 and TRBJ1-4; TRBD1 is a possible D gene (5 bases). V was shortened by 3 bases and J by 4 bases, with 9 bases between the two germline ends. The germline gives CDR1 GTSNPN, CDR2 SVGIG (reference sequence). The CDR3 has 13 amino acids. CDR3: CAWRQVDNEKLFF. The CDR3 DNA reads as TGTGCCTGGAGACAGGTGGATAATGAAAAACTGTTTTTT.

The chain is built from TRBV5-1 and TRBJ1-1; 8 bases are a match to TRBD1. The J segment lost 6 bases and the V segment lost 4 bases, leaving 5 bases of the junction unmatched. Germline CDR1 is SGHRS and CDR2 is YFSETQ. The CDR3 consists of 13 residues. The CDR3 protein is CASSLGQGSEAFF. The DNA for the CDR3 is TGCGCCAGCAGCCTAGGACAGGGATCTGAAGCTTTCTTT.

The chain employs TRBV7-2 and TRBJ2-3, with a tentative D call TRBD1 (6 bases). CDR1 and CDR2 from the germline V gene are SGHTA and FQGNSA. The CDR3 totals 14 residues. With 4 bases removed from V and 5 bases from J, the gap between germline ends came to 13 bases. CDR3: CASSSGPGQDTQYF. The CDR3, as DNA: TGTGCCAGCAGCTCGGGACCGGGACAAGATACGCAGTATTTT.

V gene TRBV15 combines with J gene TRBJ1-1, with 9 nucleotides matching TRBD1. The J segment lost 3 bases and the V segment lost 5 bases, leaving 7 bases of the junction unmatched. Germline values: CDR1 LNHNV, CDR2 YYDKDF (reference sequence). This CDR3 region has 15 residues. The CDR3 DNA is TGTGCCACCAGCGGACGACAGGGGGTCTACACTGAAGCTTTCTTT. Protein sequence: CATSGRQGVYTEAFF.

This clone was seen only once. V usage is TRBV5-1 and J usage is TRBJ1-2; TRBD1 matches 10 bases. The CDR3 loop spans 18 amino acids. V lost 1 base and J lost 0; bases outside the gene matches: 9. Germline V lookup: CDR1 SGHRS, CDR2 YFSETQ. CDR3 in amino acids: CASSLPWTGGSTNYGYTF. CDR3 sequence (DNA): TGCGCCAGCAGCTTGCCCTGGACAGGGGGGTCAACTAACTATGGCTACACCTTC.

The chain employs TRBV29-1 and TRBJ2-7; 10 bases line up with TRBD1. Trimming removed 4 bases from V and 3 bases from J; junction bases left unmatched: 3. CDR1 is SQVTM, CDR2 ANQGSEA, per germline. This CDR3 spans 13 amino acids. This chain's CDR3 is CSVGTGGHYEQYF. The DNA of the CDR3 is TGCAGCGTTGGGACAGGGGGACACTACGAGCAGTACTTC.

The CDR3 nucleotides are TGCGCCAGCAGCGTCACAGGGGAAGAAAGTTCACCCCTCCACTTT. It yields the protein CASSVTGEESSPLHF. This sequence joins TRBV5-1 and TRBJ1-6; 7 positions agree with TRBD1. Germline CDR1 and CDR2: SGHRS and YFSETQ. The V segment lost 4 bases and the J segment 9 bases; nucleotides outside the gene matches: 10. This CDR3 comprises 15 residues.